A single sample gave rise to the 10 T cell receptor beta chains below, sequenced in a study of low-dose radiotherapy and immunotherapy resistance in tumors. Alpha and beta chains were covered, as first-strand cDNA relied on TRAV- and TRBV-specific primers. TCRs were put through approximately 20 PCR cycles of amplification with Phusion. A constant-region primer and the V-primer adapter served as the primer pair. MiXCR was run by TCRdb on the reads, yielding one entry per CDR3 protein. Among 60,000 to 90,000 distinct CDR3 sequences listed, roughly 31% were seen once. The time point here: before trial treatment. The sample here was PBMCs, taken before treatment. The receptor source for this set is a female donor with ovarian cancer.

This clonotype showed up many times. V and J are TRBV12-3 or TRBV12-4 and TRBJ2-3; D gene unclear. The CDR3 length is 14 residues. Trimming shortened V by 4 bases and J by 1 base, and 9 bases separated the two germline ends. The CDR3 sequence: CASSSIFGTDTQYF. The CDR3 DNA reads TGTGCCAGCAGTTCAATCTTCGGCACAGATACGCAGTATTTT.

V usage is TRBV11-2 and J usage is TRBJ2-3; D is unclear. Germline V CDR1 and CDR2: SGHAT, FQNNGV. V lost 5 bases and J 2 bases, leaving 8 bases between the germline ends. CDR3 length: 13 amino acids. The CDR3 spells CASSPGATDTQYF. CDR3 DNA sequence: TGTGCCAGCAGCCCTGGTGCCACAGATACGCAGTATTTT.

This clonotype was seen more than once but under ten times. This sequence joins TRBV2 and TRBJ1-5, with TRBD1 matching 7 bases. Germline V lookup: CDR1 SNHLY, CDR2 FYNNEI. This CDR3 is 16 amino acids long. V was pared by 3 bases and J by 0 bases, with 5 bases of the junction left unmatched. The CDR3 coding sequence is TGTGCCAGCAGTGAGGCCACAGGGGTTAGCAATCAGCCCCAGCATTTT. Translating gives CASSEATGVSNQPQHF. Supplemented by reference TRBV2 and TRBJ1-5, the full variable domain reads EPEVTQTPSHQVTQMGQEVILRCVPISNHLYFYWYRQILGQKVEFLVSFYNNEISEKSEIFDDQFSVERPDGSNFTLKIRSTKLEDSAMYFCASSEATGVSNQPQHFGDGTRLSIL.

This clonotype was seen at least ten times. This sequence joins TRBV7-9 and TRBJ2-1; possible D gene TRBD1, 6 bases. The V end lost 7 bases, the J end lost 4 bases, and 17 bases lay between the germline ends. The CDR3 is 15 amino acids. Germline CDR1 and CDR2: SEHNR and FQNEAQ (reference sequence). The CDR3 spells CASTLKLGHYNEQFF. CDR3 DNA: TGTGCCAGCACCCTAAAGCTGGGACATTACAATGAGCAGTTCTTC.

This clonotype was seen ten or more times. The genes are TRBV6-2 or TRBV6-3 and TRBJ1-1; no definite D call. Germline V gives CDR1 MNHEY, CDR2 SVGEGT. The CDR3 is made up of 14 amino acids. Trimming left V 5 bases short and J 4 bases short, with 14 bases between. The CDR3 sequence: CASSRLEGSTEAFF. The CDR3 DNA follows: TGTGCCAGCAGTCGTCTTGAAGGGTCCACTGAAGCTTTCTTT.

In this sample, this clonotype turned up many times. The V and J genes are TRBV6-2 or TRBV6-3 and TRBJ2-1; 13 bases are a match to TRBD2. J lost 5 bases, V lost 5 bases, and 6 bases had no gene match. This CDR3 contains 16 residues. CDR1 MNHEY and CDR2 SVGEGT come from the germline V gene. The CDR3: CASSPRTSGRHNEQFF. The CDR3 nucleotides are TGTGCCAGCAGTCCCCGGACTAGCGGGAGACACAATGAGCAGTTCTTC.

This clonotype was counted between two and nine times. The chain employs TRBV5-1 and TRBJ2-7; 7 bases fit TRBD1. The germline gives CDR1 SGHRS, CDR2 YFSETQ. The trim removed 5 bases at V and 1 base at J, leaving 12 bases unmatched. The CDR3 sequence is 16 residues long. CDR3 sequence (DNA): TGCGCCAGCAGGCGTAGTGGACAGGCTCCGTCCTACGAGCAGTACTTC. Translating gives CASRRSGQAPSYEQYF.

The CDR3 reads CASSPRTGGAYEQYF. Written as DNA, the CDR3 is TGTGCCAGCAGCCCGAGGACAGGGGGAGCCTACGAGCAGTACTTC. This chain connects TRBV27 to TRBJ2-7; 10 nucleotides match TRBD1. The germline CDR1 and CDR2 sequences are MNHEY and SMNVEV (reference sequence). The CDR3 spans 15 residues. The J segment lost 2 bases and the V segment lost 6 bases, leaving 7 bases of the junction unmatched.

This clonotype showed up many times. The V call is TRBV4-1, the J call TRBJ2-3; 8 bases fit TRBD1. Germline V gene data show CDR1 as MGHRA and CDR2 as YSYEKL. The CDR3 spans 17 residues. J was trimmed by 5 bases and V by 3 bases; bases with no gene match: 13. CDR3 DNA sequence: TGCGCCAGCAGCCATAGCTCGGGACAGGTACGACGAGATACGCAGTATTTT. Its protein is CASSHSSGQVRRDTQYF.

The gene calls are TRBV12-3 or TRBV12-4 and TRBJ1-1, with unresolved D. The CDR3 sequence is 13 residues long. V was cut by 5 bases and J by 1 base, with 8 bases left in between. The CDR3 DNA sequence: TGTGCCAGCAGTGCCCGCCCGAACACTGAAGCTTTCTTT. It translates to CASSARPNTEAFF.